This T cell receptor (beta chain) appears in the sequencing data of a study of lymphopenia after photon versus proton radiotherapy. General study findings and limits: In patients who died, overall survival fell as post-nadir TCR diversity dropped more. Only patients who died were analyzed for survival; proton advantage is unproven. After the lymphocyte nadir, photon-treated repertoires showed oligoclonal expansion, especially of CD8+ Temra cells.

Notes on this clone: Its antigen remains unidentified.

Using immunoSEQ multiplex PCR, the repertoire was profiled, and TCRdb retains in-frame clones only, with some absent. The sample consists of under 75,000 clones, less than 95% of them appearing once. This CDR3 has 14 residues. Deletions cut 5 bases from V and 3 bases from J, with 13 bases between. Germline V gives CDR1 SGHVS, CDR2 FQNEAQ. This specimen was peripheral blood, taken from a patient treated with photon-based radiotherapy. The chain employs TRBV7-8 and TRBJ1-1; D remains unclear. This receptor was taken from a middle-aged woman with cholangiocarcinoma. CDR3 in amino acids: CASSRSLGDTEAFF. In nucleotides, the CDR3 is TGTGCCAGCAGCCGCTCCCTTGGGGACACTGAAGCTTTCTTT.